These T cell receptor beta chains were read from a single sample in a study of T cells after yellow fever vaccination. TCRdb redid the calling of the 5' RACE reads with MiXCR, one entry per CDR3 protein. Among some 320,000 distinct CDR3 sequences listed, 7.5% to 9.5% were seen once. The sample here was CD4+ T cells sorted from PBMCs, taken 5 days after the yellow fever booster vaccination. The receptor source for this set is a young man who received the YFV17D yellow fever vaccine. Each CDR3 is given with its conserved first and last residue. The order of the fields is V gene, D gene, clone size, J gene, CDR3 protein, CDR3 DNA. A D gene is named only where the DNA matches it firmly. Size is omitted from some rows. Given values are once, few, many or a class for expanded clones.

TRBV5-4	-	few	TRBJ2-5	CASSAVLAGTQYF	TGTGCCAGCAGCGCGGTCTTGGCTGGGACCCAGTACTTC
TRBV7-2	TRBD2	many	TRBJ2-1	CASSLVRLAVRDEQFF	TGTGCCAGCAGCTTAGTCCGACTAGCAGTCAGGGATGAGCAGTTCTTC
TRBV6-2/TRBV6-3	-	few	TRBJ2-3	CASSYSKAGSDYTDTQYF	TGTGCCAGCAGTTACTCTAAGGCGGGTAGCGACTACACAGATACGCAGTATTTT
TRBV7-2	-	few	TRBJ1-2	CASSLAPYDYGYTF	TGTGCCAGCAGCTTAGCTCCTTACGACTATGGCTACACCTTC
TRBV7-2	TRBD1	-	TRBJ1-1	CASSPTQGARTEAFF	TGTGCCAGCAGCCCCACACAGGGGGCGCGCACTGAAGCTTTCTTT
TRBV2	-	-	TRBJ1-4	CASRRQTTNEKLFF	TGTGCCAGCAGGCGACAGACAACTAATGAAAAACTGTTTTTT
TRBV10-2	-	few	TRBJ2-1	CASSDLAASSYNEQFF	TGCGCCAGCAGTGACTTAGCGGCGAGCTCCTACAATGAGCAGTTCTTC
TRBV2	TRBD1	many	TRBJ1-6	CASGGQSENSPLHF	TGTGCCAGCGGGGGACAGTCTGAAAATTCACCCCTCCACTTT
TRBV24-1	TRBD1	-	TRBJ2-1	CATSDPGQGGNEQFF	TGTGCCACCAGTGATCCGGGACAGGGAGGCAATGAGCAGTTCTTC
TRBV4-1	TRBD2	few	TRBJ2-3	CASSLAGGPSKDTQYF	TGCGCCAGCAGCTTAGCGGGGGGGCCCTCGAAAGATACGCAGTATTTT
TRBV29-1	-	many	TRBJ2-5	CSVGYPQETQYF	TGCAGCGTCGGTTACCCACAAGAGACCCAGTACTTC
TRBV10-3	TRBD1	few	TRBJ1-6	CAIKGTGDSPLHF	TGTGCCATCAAAGGGACAGGTGATTCACCCCTCCACTTT
TRBV7-9	-	many	TRBJ2-3	CASSLTAGRIDTQYF	TGTGCCAGCAGCTTAACGGCGGGTCGAATTGATACGCAGTATTTT
TRBV7-2	TRBD1	few	TRBJ2-3	CASSLAKPGQGTDTQYF	TGTGCCAGCAGCTTAGCTAAACCGGGACAGGGAACAGATACGCAGTATTTT
TRBV5-6	-	-	TRBJ1-2	CASSLVGGPYGYTF	TGTGCCAGCAGCTTGGTTGGGGGTCCCTATGGCTACACCTTC
TRBV5-1	TRBD1	-	TRBJ1-4	CASSFGTGSDEKLFF	TGCGCCAGCAGCTTTGGGACAGGGAGCGATGAAAAACTGTTTTTT
TRBV7-9	TRBD2	-	TRBJ2-1	CASNEAGSSYNEQFF	TGTGCCAGCAACGAAGCGGGGAGCTCCTACAATGAGCAGTTCTTC
TRBV20-1	-	-	TRBJ2-2	CSASPGRNTGELFF	TGCAGTGCTAGTCCTGGGCGGAACACCGGGGAGCTGTTTTTT
TRBV6-5	-	-	TRBJ2-7	CASSFDHLNPYEQYF	TGTGCCAGCAGTTTTGATCACCTTAATCCCTACGAGCAGTACTTC
TRBV4-3	-	-	TRBJ1-3	CASSQVQAAGNTIYF	TGCGCCAGCAGCCAAGTTCAGGCTGCTGGAAACACCATATATTTT
TRBV6-2/TRBV6-3	-	few	TRBJ2-5	CASSHRGAQETQYF	TGTGCCAGCAGTCACCGGGGGGCCCAAGAGACCCAGTACTTC
TRBV6-2/TRBV6-3	-	-	TRBJ1-2	CATADSNYGYTF	TGTGCCACCGCGGACAGCAACTATGGCTACACCTTC
TRBV6-5	-	few	TRBJ1-2	CASRMGAANYGYTF	TGTGCCAGCAGAATGGGAGCAGCTAACTATGGCTACACCTTC
TRBV24-1	TRBD2	few	TRBJ2-1	CATSDLSGGSYNEQFF	TGTGCCACCAGTGATTTAAGCGGGGGCTCCTACAATGAGCAGTTCTTC
TRBV5-6	-	many	TRBJ2-2	CASSLDVNTGELFF	TGTGCCAGCAGCTTGGACGTGAACACCGGGGAGCTGTTTTTT
TRBV4-2	TRBD1	-	TRBJ1-1	CASSQDPPTGRTEAFF	TGTGCCAGCAGCCAAGATCCCCCGACAGGGAGGACTGAAGCTTTCTTT
TRBV6-2/TRBV6-3	-	many	TRBJ1-5	CASRHAQGVNEPQHF	TGTGCCAGCCGTCACGCACAGGGTGTGAATGAGCCCCAGCATTTT
TRBV6-1	-	few	TRBJ1-1	CASGQRRGTEAFF	TGTGCCAGCGGACAGCGGCGGGGCACTGAAGCTTTCTTT
TRBV18	TRBD1	few	TRBJ1-1	CASSPGTGSAEAFF	TGTGCCAGCTCACCTGGGACAGGGTCAGCTGAAGCTTTCTTT
TRBV5-4	-	few	TRBJ2-5	CASSLGGWGETQYF	TGTGCCAGCAGCTTAGGAGGGTGGGGGGAGACCCAGTACTTC
TRBV12-5	-	few	TRBJ2-3	CASEGGLSTDTQYF	TGTGCTAGTGAGGGGGGGCTGAGCACAGATACGCAGTATTTT
TRBV6-1	TRBD2	-	TRBJ2-5	CASSEQRGGVETQYF	TGTGCCAGCAGTGAACAGCGGGGGGGCGTCGAGACCCAGTACTTC
TRBV6-6	TRBD2	few	TRBJ2-1	CASNVLAGVYNEQFF	TGTGCCAGCAACGTACTAGCGGGGGTATACAATGAGCAGTTCTTC
TRBV25-1	-	few	TRBJ2-3	CASSEQGLGTDTQYF	TGTGCCAGCAGTGAGCAGGGGTTGGGCACAGATACGCAGTATTTT
TRBV11-2	-	few	TRBJ2-7	CASSSTLRSYEQYF	TGTGCCAGCAGCTCGACACTACGGTCCTACGAGCAGTACTTC
TRBV4-3	TRBD1	-	TRBJ1-2	CASSPLAGTAKGYTF	TGCGCCAGCAGCCCCCTCGCCGGGACAGCGAAAGGCTACACCTTC
TRBV10-3	TRBD1	few	TRBJ2-3	CASKQGTQADTQYF	TGTGCCAGCAAACAGGGGACCCAGGCAGATACGCAGTATTTT
TRBV11-2	-	many	TRBJ2-5	CASSLTWAGETQYF	TGTGCCAGCAGCTTAACGTGGGCGGGGGAGACCCAGTACTTC
TRBV25-1	-	-	TRBJ2-7	CASSESSGRSYEQYF	TGTGCCAGCAGTGAGAGTTCGGGCAGATCATACGAGCAGTACTTC
TRBV4-1	-	-	TRBJ1-2	CASSQGGWQGYTF	TGCGCCAGCAGCCAAGGAGGTTGGCAGGGGTACACCTTC
TRBV4-1	-	few	TRBJ1-2	CASSSRKGPLGDNRYGYTF	TGCGCCAGCAGCTCGAGAAAGGGACCCCTCGGCGATAATCGCTATGGCTACACCTTC
TRBV18	TRBD1	-	TRBJ2-6	CASSLLGQGAGANVLTF	TGTGCCAGCTCCCTTCTCGGACAGGGGGCTGGGGCCAACGTCCTGACTTTC
TRBV7-3	-	-	TRBJ2-7	CASSSRTGEQYF	TGTGCCAGCAGCTCCCGGACGGGGGAGCAGTACTTC
TRBV3-1	-	-	TRBJ1-2	CASSQEGGHYGYTF	TGTGCCAGCAGCCAAGAAGGGGGTCACTATGGCTACACCTTC
TRBV12-3/TRBV12-4	-	few	TRBJ1-1	CASNPEGREAFF	TGTGCCAGCAATCCCGAAGGCAGGGAAGCTTTCTTT
TRBV20-1	TRBD2	many	TRBJ2-7	CSASGTSGGLEQYF	TGCAGTGCGTCCGGGACTAGCGGGGGTCTCGAGCAGTACTTC
TRBV5-1	-	-	TRBJ2-1	CASSSGEAYNEQFF	TGCGCCAGCAGCTCAGGGGAAGCCTACAATGAGCAGTTCTTC
TRBV7-2	TRBD2	-	TRBJ2-1	CASSNSGTSGGAEQFF	TGTGCCAGCAGCAACTCCGGGACTAGCGGGGGGGCTGAGCAGTTCTTC
TRBV5-1	-	few	TRBJ2-5	CASSHGQAGEETQYF	TGCGCCAGCAGCCACGGACAGGCGGGGGAAGAGACCCAGTACTTC
TRBV18	TRBD2	few	TRBJ2-1	CASSPPLAGGPNEQFF	TGTGCCAGCTCCCCCCCCCTAGCGGGGGGGCCTAATGAGCAGTTCTTC
TRBV11-2	TRBD2	-	TRBJ2-3	CASSLALAATDTQYF	TGTGCCAGCAGCTTAGCACTAGCGGCCACAGATACGCAGTATTTT
TRBV7-3	TRBD1	-	TRBJ2-6	CASSPRQGTNVLTF	TGTGCCAGCAGCCCTAGACAGGGTACCAACGTCCTGACTTTC
TRBV7-2	-	-	TRBJ2-1	CASTIGGNYNEQFF	TGTGCCAGCACTATTGGGGGGAACTACAATGAGCAGTTCTTC
TRBV7-2	-	-	TRBJ2-3	CASSLGNSDTQYF	TGTGCCAGCAGCTTGGGAAACTCAGATACGCAGTATTTT
TRBV6-5	TRBD1	-	TRBJ1-2	CASRRARDRVYGYTF	TGTGCCAGCAGACGAGCCCGGGACAGGGTCTATGGCTACACCTTC
TRBV9	-	few	TRBJ1-4	CASSGGGGFHEKLFF	TGTGCCAGCAGCGGAGGAGGGGGTTTTCATGAAAAACTGTTTTTT
TRBV7-9	-	-	TRBJ2-3	CASSLVQSSTDTQYF	TGTGCCAGCAGCTTAGTACAGTCTAGCACAGATACGCAGTATTTT
TRBV2	TRBD2	many	TRBJ2-3	CASSWRTRTDTQYF	TGTGCCAGCAGTTGGCGGACTAGAACAGATACGCAGTATTTT
TRBV7-2	-	-	TRBJ2-5	CASGGGAPETQYF	TGTGCCAGCGGTGGGGGAGCCCCAGAGACCCAGTACTTC
TRBV6-6	-	many	TRBJ1-2	CASSYQQGYYGYTF	TGTGCCAGCAGTTACCAACAGGGATACTATGGCTACACCTTC